These T cell receptor beta chains were read from a single sample in a study of vaccination effects on CD4 cells after COVID-19. What these receptors recognize is not known. Profiling relied on immunoSEQ multiplex PCR, and the TCRdb table lists in-frame clones only, not all of them. The sample consists of 40,000 to 45,000 clones, less than 85% of them appearing once. This specimen consisted of CD4+ T cells from PBMCs cultured without peptide, obtained after COVID-19 vaccination. Receptor source: a human donor who had a prior SARS-CoV-2 infection. Each CDR3 is given with its conserved first and last residue. A D gene is named only where the DNA matches it firmly. Only part of the rows carry a size: once, few, many, or a class if the clone is expanded.

j_call v_call d_call clone_size cdr3_nt cdr3_aa
TRBJ2-3 TRBV7-9 NA NA TGTGCCAGCAGCTTAGGCGGCTATCCAACAGATACGCAGTATTTT CASSLGGYPTDTQYF
TRBJ2-7 TRBV19 NA NA TGTGCCAGTAGTCTCAGACTCCCAGGCCACTACGAGCAGTACTTC CASSLRLPGHYEQYF
TRBJ1-1 TRBV24-1 NA NA TGTGCCACCAGAGCGGGACTGTGGGGGAACACTGAAGCTTTCTTT CATRAGLWGNTEAFF
TRBJ2-4 TRBV30 NA NA TGTGCCTGTGAAGGGCCCCTAGCCAAAAACATTCAGTACTTC CACEGPLAKNIQYF
TRBJ2-7 TRBV18 TRBD2 NA TGTGCCAGCTCACCACGCTGGGGGGGTTACGAGCAGTACTTC CASSPRWGGYEQYF
TRBJ1-1 TRBV24-1 NA NA TGTGCCACCAGTGACCCCACAGAGAACACTGAAGCTTTCTTT CATSDPTENTEAFF
TRBJ1-3 TRBV6-5 NA NA TGTGCCAGCAGTAACCCCCCGGGAGATGGAAACACCATATATTTT CASSNPPGDGNTIYF
TRBJ1-5 TRBV30 NA NA TGTGCCTGGAGTGTTCAGGGGAAGGGTCAGCCCCAGCATTTT CAWSVQGKGQPQHF
TRBJ1-3 TRBV5-1 TRBD1 NA TGCGCCAGCAGCTTGGGGACAGGGGCTGGAAACACCATATATTTT CASSLGTGAGNTIYF
TRBJ2-3 TRBV7-2 TRBD2 once TGTGCCAGCAGCCCCCAGGCCCCGGGGGGGATAAAGGATACGCAGTATTTT CASSPQAPGGIKDTQYF
TRBJ2-7 TRBV10-3 TRBD1 NA TGTGCCATCAGTGAGCCGGGACAGACTTACGAGCAGTACTTC CAISEPGQTYEQYF
TRBJ2-7 TRBV25-1 NA NA TGTGCCAGCAGTGAATCGGAGGGGGCCTACGAGCAGTACTTC CASSESEGAYEQYF
TRBJ2-2 TRBV19 TRBD1 NA TGTGCCAGTAGTATAGGGCGGACAGGGCTAAAACCTGGGAACACCGGGGAGCTGTTTTTT CASSIGRTGLKPGNTGELFF
TRBJ2-7 TRBV6-2/TRBV6-3 NA few TGTGCCAGCAGCGACCCGGTATACGAGCAGTACTTC CASSDPVYEQYF
TRBJ1-2 TRBV6-6 NA NA TGTGCCAGCAGTCCTGGGAGAGGCTATGGCTACACCTTC CASSPGRGYGYTF
TRBJ2-1 TRBV7-3 TRBD2 once TGTGCCAGCAGCCCCATAGCGGGCAGCTCCTACAATGAGCAGTTCTTC CASSPIAGSSYNEQFF
TRBJ2-7 TRBV28 TRBD1 NA TGTGCCAGCAGTTTATTCCGGGACAGGGCGTACTTC CASSLFRDRAYF
TRBJ1-2 TRBV12-3/TRBV12-4 TRBD1 NA TGTGCCAGCAGACAAGGACAGGGAATTTCCACCTTC CASRQGQGISTF
TRBJ1-6 TRBV9 TRBD1 NA TGTGCCAGCAGCCTTCCGGCAGGGGGTGATTCACCCCTCCACTTT CASSLPAGGDSPLHF
TRBJ2-1 TRBV7-9 NA few TGTGCCAGCAGCTTGGACGCTAGCCCCTACAATGAGCAGTTCTTC CASSLDASPYNEQFF
TRBJ1-5 TRBV30 NA NA TGTGCCTGGAGCCCAGGGGTTCATCAGCCCCAGCATTTT CAWSPGVHQPQHF
TRBJ1-4 TRBV6-5 NA few TGTGCCAGCAGTTACAGGACAGCAACTAATGAAAAACTGTTTTTT CASSYRTATNEKLFF
TRBJ1-3 TRBV12-5 NA NA TGTGCTAGTGGTTTGGCAGGGGTGGTATCTGGAAACACCATATATTTT CASGLAGVVSGNTIYF
TRBJ2-1 TRBV19 NA few TGTGCCAGCTCGGAGGGCCGGGTCACCCTTTACAATGAGCAGTTCTTC CASSEGRVTLYNEQFF
TRBJ2-5 TRBV5-1 TRBD2 NA TGCGCCAGCAGCTTTATACTAGCGGGAGGGATCCAAGAGACCCAGTACTTC CASSFILAGGIQETQYF
TRBJ2-2 TRBV19 TRBD1 NA TGTGCCAGTAGTATAGGCAGGACAGGGGGTTTCGGGGAGCTGTTTTTT CASSIGRTGGFGELFF
TRBJ2-7 TRBV2 NA few TGTGCCAGCAGTGATATCGGGGGAGCCTACGAGCAGTACTTC CASSDIGGAYEQYF
TRBJ1-1 TRBV5-4 TRBD1 NA TGTGCCAGCAGCACCCCGGGACAGGCCTTTATGAACACTGAAGCTTTCTTT CASSTPGQAFMNTEAFF
TRBJ2-4 TRBV4-2 NA NA TGTGCCAGCAGCCAAGATCCCTTAGATTCGAACATTCAGTACTTC CASSQDPLDSNIQYF
TRBJ2-5 TRBV7-2 NA NA TGTGCCAGCAGCACCCAAAGGGAGACCCAGTACTTC CASSTQRETQYF
TRBJ1-1 TRBV7-8 TRBD1 NA TGTGCCAGCAGCTGGCAGAGGAACAGGGGCGGCGGCACTGAAGCTTTCTTT CASSWQRNRGGGTEAFF
TRBJ2-3 TRBV19 NA NA TGTGCCAGTAGTATGGGGCAGGGCACAGATACGCAGTATTTT CASSMGQGTDTQYF
TRBJ1-6 TRBV28 NA NA TGTGCCAGCAGTTTAGGGAGGGAGTCACCCCTCCACTTT CASSLGRESPLHF
TRBJ2-5 TRBV5-1 NA once TGCGCCAGCAGCTTGCAAGGGCCCTCCGCCGAGACCCAGTACTTC CASSLQGPSAETQYF
TRBJ2-3 TRBV19 TRBD1 NA TGTGCCAGTAGTTCTACCCGGGCCGTGGGACAGGGGATGACAGATACGCAGTATTTT CASSSTRAVGQGMTDTQYF
TRBJ2-1 TRBV5-1 NA NA TGCGCCAGCAGCTTAGGCGAGAGCGCCTACAATGAGCAGTTCTTC CASSLGESAYNEQFF
TRBJ1-5 TRBV5-6 NA NA TGTGCCAGCACCACTCTAAATCAGCCCCAGCATTTT CASTTLNQPQHF
TRBJ1-2 TRBV11-3 NA NA TGTGCCAGCAGCAGAACCGGGTTCAATCAAAGGGCATTAGGCTACACCTTC CASSRTGFNQRALGYTF
TRBJ1-6 TRBV2 TRBD1 NA TGTGCCAGCAGTGCGGAGACAGGGCCGCACTCACCCCTCCACTTT CASSAETGPHSPLHF
TRBJ2-1 TRBV5-1 NA NA TGCGCCAGCAGCTTTAGCAGCTCCTACAATGAGCAGTTCTTC CASSFSSSYNEQFF
TRBJ2-3 TRBV5-4 TRBD2 few TGTGCCAGCAGCCCGACTAGCGGCCCTAGCACAGATACGCAGTATTTT CASSPTSGPSTDTQYF
TRBJ1-2 TRBV27 NA medium-sized TGTGCCAGCAGTCGGGGGGGACTGCCCTATGGCTACACCTTC CASSRGGLPYGYTF
TRBJ1-3 TRBV9 NA NA TGTGCCAGCAGCGTTGGCTTTAGCTCTGGAAACACCATATATTTT CASSVGFSSGNTIYF
TRBJ2-3 TRBV14 TRBD2 NA TGTGCCAGCAGCCGCTATGCTAGCGGGAACACAGATACGCAGTATTTT CASSRYASGNTDTQYF
TRBJ2-1 TRBV6-6 TRBD2 NA TGTGCCAGCAGTCCCTTTAGCGGGTTATACAATGAGCAGTTCTTC CASSPFSGLYNEQFF
TRBJ2-1 TRBV11-3 NA NA TGTGCCAGCAGCGTCCAAAGCCCCCTCTACAATGAGCAGTTCTTC CASSVQSPLYNEQFF